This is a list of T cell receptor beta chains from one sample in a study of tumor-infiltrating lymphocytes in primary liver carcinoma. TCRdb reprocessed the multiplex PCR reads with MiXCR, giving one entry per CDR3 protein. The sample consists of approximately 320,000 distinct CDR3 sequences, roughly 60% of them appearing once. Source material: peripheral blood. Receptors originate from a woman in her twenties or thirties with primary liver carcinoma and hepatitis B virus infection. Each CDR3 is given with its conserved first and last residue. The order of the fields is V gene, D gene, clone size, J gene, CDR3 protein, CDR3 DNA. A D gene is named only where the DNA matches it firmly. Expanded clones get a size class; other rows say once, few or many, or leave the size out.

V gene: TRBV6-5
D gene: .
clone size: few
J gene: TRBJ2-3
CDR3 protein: CAILPPAGNSTDTQYF
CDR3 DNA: TGTGCCATCCTCCCGCCAGCCGGGAACAGCACAGATACGCAGTATTTT

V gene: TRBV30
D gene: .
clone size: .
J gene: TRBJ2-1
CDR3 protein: CAWSPRPYNEQFF
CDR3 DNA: TGTGCCTGGAGTCCAAGACCATACAATGAGCAATTCTTC

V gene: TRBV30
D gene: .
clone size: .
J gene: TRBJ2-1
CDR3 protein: CARCVGGAPYNEQFF
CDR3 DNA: TGTGCCCGGTGTGTAGGAGGGGCCCCCTACAATGAGCAGTTCTTC

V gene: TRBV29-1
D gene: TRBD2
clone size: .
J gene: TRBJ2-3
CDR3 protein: CSTTGLAGVLDTQYF
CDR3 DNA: TGCAGTACGACGGGACTAGCGGGAGTCTTAGATACGCAGTATTTT

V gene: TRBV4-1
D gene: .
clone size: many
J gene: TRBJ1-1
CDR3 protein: CASRPYTGNTEAFF
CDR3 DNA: TGCGCCAGCAGACCTTATACGGGGAACACTGAAGCTTTCTTT

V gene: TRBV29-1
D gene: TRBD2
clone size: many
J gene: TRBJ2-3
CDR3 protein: CSVRTSGSTDTQYF
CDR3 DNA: TGCAGCGTTAGGACTAGCGGGAGCACAGATACGCAGTATTTT

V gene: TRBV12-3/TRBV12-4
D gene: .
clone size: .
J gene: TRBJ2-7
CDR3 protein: CANSFGATYEQYF
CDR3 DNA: TGTGCCAACAGTTTTGGGGCTACCTACGAGCAGTACTTC

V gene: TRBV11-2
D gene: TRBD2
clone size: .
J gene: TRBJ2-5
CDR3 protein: CAISFMSGVMLAAQYF
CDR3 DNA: TGTGCCATCAGCTTCATGAGCGGGGTGATGCTGGCGGCCCAGTACTTC

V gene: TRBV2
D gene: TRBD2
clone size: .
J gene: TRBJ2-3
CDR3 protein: CASSWTSGRARSTDTQYF
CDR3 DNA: TGTGCCAGCAGCTGGACTAGCGGGAGGGCCAGAAGCACAGATACGCAGTATTTT

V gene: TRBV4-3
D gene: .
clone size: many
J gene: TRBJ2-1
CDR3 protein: CASSQDLGVGEQFF
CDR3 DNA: TGCGCCAGCAGCCAAGATCTGGGGGTCGGTGAGCAGTTCTTC

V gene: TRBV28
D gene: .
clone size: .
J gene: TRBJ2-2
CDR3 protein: CASRALTGELFF
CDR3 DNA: TGTGCCAGCAGGGCGCTAACCGGGGAGCTGTTTTTT

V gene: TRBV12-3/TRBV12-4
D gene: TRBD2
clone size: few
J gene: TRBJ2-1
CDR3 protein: CASTRRIAGYNEQFF
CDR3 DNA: TGTGCCAGCACCCGCAGGATAGCGGGTTACAATGAGCAGTTCTTC

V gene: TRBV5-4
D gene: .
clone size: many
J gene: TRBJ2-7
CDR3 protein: CASSLPGRLSYEQYF
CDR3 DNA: TGTGCCAGCAGCTTACCGGGACGGCTCTCCTACGAGCAGTACTTC

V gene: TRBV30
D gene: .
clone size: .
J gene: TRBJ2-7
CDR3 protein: CAWSELSSGEQYF
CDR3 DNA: TGTGCCTGGAGTGAACTTTCCTCGGGGGAGCAGTACTTC

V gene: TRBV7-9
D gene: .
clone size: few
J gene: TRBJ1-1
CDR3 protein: CASREVNTEAFF
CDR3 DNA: TGTGCCTCCCGGGAGGTTAACACTGAAGCTTTCTTT

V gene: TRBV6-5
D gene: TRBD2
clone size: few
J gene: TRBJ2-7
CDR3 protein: CASKSGSISYEQYF
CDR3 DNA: TGTGCCAGCAAGAGCGGGAGTATCTCCTACGAGCAGTACTTC

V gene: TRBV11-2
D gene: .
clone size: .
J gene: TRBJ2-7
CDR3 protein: CASRLRVVAGHRYEQYF
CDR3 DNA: TGTGCCAGCAGACTAAGAGTGGTGGCGGGACATAGGTATGAGCAGTACTTC

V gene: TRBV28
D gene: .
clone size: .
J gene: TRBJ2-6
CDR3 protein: CASKSATRSGANVLTF
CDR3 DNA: TGTGCCAGCAAGTCCGCAACCCGCTCTGGGGCCAACGTCCTGACTTTC

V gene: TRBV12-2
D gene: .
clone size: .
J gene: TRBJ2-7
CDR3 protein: CACRPPVKGSYEQYF
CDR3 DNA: TGTGCATGTCGCCCCCCGGTCAAGGGATCCTACGAGCAGTACTTC

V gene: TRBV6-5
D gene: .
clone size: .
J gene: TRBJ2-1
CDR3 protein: CASSQISAGYNGQFF
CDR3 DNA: TGTGCCAGCAGCCAGATTTCCGCGGGTTACAATGGGCAGTTCTTC

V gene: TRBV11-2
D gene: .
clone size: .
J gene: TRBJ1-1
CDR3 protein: CANSPSKVEAFF
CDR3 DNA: TGTGCCAACAGCCCCTCAAAAGTTGAAGCTTTCTTT

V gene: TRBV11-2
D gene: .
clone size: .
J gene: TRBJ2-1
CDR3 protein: CASRWASAYNEQFF
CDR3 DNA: TGTGCCAGCAGATGGGCTAGCGCTTACAATGAGCAATTCTTC

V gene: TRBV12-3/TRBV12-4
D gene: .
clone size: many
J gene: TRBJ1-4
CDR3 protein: CASSSFGGDEKLFF
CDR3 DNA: TGTGCCAGCAGTTCTTTCGGCGGGGATGAAAAACTGTTTTTT

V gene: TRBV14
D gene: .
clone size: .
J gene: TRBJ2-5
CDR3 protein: CASSQDVYKETQYF
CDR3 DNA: TGTGCCAGCAGCCAAGATGTGTATAAAGAGACCCAGTACTTC

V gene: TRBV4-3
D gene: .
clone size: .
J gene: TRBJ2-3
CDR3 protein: CASSQESLRDTQYF
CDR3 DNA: TGCGCTAGCAGCCAAGAGAGTTTGAGAGATACGCAGTATTTT

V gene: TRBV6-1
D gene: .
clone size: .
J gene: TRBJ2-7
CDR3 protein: CASRQGSYEQYF
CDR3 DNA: TGTGCCAGTCGGCAGGGATCCTACGAGCAGTACTTC

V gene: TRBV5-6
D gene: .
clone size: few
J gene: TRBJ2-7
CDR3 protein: CASSFTPGDLYEQYF
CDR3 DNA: TGTGCCAGCAGCTTTACCCCGGGAGACCTCTACGAGCAGTACTTC

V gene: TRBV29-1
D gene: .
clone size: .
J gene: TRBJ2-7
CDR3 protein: CSAGGWGSGARYERYF
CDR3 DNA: .

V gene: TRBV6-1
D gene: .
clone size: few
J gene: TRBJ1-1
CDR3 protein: CASRGGAGVTEAFF
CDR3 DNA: TGTGCCAGCAGGGGGGGGGCAGGGGTCACTGAAGCTTTCTTT

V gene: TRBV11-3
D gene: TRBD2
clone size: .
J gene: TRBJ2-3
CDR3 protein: CACSLLRLAGQPPDTQYF
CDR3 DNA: TGTGCCTGCAGCTTACTCAGACTAGCGGGACAACCGCCAGATACGCAGTATTTT

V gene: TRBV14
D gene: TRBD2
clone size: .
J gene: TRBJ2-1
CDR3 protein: CVSSQGVSLADFSYNEQFF
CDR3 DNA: TGTGTCAGCAGCCAAGGGGTGTCTCTAGCGGACTTCTCCTACAATGAGCAGTTCTTC

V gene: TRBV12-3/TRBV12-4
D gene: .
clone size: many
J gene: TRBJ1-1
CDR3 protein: CASSWDVGNGAFF
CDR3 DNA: TGTGCCAGCAGTTGGGATGTCGGCAACGGGGCTTTCTTT

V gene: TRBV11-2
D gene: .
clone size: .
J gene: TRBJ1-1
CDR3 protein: CASSLGDGRNTKAFF
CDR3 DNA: TGTGCCAGCAGCTTAGGGGACGGGAGGAACACTAAAGCTTTCTTT

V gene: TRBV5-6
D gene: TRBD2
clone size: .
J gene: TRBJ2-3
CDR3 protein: CASSYRTSTDAQYF
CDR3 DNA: TGTGCCAGCAGCTACAGGACTAGCACAGATGCGCAGTATTTT

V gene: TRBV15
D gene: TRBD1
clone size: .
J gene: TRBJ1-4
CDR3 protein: CATSRERQGSEKLFF
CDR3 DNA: TGTGCCACCAGCAGAGAGCGACAGGGGAGTGAAAAACTGTTTTTT

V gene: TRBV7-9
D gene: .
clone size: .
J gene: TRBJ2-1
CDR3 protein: CASSSPVRARSYNEQFF
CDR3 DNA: TGTGCCAGCAGCTCCCCTGTCCGAGCCCGCTCCTACAATGAGCAGTTCTTC

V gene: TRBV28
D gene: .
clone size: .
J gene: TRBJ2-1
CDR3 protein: CASGRYESSYNEQFF
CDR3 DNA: TGTGCCAGCGGGAGATACGAAAGCTCCTACAATGAGCAGTTCTTC

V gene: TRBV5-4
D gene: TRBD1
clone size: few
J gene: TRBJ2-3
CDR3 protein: CASSLDRGPDTQYF
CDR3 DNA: TGTGCCAGCAGCCTGGACAGGGGTCCAGATACGCAGTATTTT

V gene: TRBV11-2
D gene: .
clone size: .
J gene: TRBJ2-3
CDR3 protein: CPSSLGQAAELTVTQYF
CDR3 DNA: TGTCCCAGCAGCTTAGGTCAGGCAGCGGAGCTCACAGTTACGCAGTATTTT

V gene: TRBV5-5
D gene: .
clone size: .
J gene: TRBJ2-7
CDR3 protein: CASSYGTAPYEQYF
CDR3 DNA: TGTGCCAGCAGCTATGGGACGGCCCCCTACGAGCAGTACTTC

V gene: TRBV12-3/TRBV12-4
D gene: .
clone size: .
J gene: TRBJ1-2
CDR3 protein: CASSFRAGRGYTF
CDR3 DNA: TGTGCCAGCAGTTTCCGGGCGGGCCGTGGCTACACCTTC

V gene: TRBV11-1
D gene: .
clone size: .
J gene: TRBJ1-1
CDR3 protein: CASNLGGSGSQQEAFF
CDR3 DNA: TGTGCCAGCAACTTAGGAGGAAGTGGGAGCCAGCAGGAAGCTTTCTTT

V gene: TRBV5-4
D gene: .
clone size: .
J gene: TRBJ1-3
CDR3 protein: CASGDDGNTIYF
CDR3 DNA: TGTGCCAGCGGCGACGATGGAAACACCATATATTTT

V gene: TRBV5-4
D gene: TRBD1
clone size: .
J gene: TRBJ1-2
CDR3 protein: CVNSLGTGDYGYAF
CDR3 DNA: TGTGTCAACAGCTTGGGGACAGGGGATTATGGCTACGCCTTC

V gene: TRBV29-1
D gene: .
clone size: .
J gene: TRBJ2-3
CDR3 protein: CSGEEGVGTDKQYF
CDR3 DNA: TGCAGCGGTGAAGAAGGAGTAGGCACAGATAAGCAGTATTTT

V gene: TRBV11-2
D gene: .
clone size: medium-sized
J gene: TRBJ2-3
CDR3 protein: CASSTNQDTQYF
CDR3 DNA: TGTGCCAGCAGCACCAACCAGGATACGCAGTATTTT

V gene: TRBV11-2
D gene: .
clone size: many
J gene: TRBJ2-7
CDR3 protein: CASSLVGPKGEQYF
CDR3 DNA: TGTGCCAGCAGCTTAGTAGGGCCCAAGGGCGAGCAGTACTTC

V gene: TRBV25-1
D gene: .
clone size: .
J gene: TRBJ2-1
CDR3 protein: CASSEWGQGLRNEQFF
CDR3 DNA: TGCGCCAGCAGTGAATGGGGACAAGGTCTCCGCAATGAGCAGTTCTTC

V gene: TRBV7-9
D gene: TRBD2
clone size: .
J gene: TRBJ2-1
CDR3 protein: CASRIGLAGGRNEQFF
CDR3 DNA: TGTGCCAGCAGAATAGGACTAGCGGGAGGGCGAAATGAGCAGTTCTTC

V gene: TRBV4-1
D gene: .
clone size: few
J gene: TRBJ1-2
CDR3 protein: CASSQEWGLYGYTF
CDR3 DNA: TGCGCCAGCAGCCAGGAATGGGGGTTATATGGCTACACCTTC

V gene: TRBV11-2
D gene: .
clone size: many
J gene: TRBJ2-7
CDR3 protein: CASSLDGTYEQYF
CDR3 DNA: TGTGCCAGCAGCTTAGACGGTACCTACGAGCAGTACTTC

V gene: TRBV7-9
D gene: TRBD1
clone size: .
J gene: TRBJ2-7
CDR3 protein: CAGRTGDPPYEQYF
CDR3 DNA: TGTGCCGGGAGAACAGGGGACCCCCCCTATGAGCAGTACTTC

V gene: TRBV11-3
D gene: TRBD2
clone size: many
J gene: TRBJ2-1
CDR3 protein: CASSTLAGGPHEQFF
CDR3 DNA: TGTGCCAGCAGCACACTAGCGGGAGGGCCCCATGAGCAGTTCTTC

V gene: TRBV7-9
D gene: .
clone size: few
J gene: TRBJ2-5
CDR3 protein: CASSHSGGLETQYF
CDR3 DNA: TGTGCCAGCAGTCATTCGGGGGGCCTAGAGACCCAGTACTTC

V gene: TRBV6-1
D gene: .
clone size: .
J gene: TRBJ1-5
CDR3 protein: CASNLDRNQPQHF
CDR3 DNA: TGTGCCAGTAATTTAGACAGGAATCAGCCCCAGCATTTT

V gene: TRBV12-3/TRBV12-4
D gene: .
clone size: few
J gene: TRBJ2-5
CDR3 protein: CASSLDGEGTQYF
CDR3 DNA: TGTGCCAGCAGTTTGGACGGAGAAGGGACCCAGTACTTC

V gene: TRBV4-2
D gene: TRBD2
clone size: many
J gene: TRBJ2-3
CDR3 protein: CASSQDGRGTDTQYF
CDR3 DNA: TGTGCCAGCAGCCAAGACGGGAGGGGGACAGATACGCAGTATTTT